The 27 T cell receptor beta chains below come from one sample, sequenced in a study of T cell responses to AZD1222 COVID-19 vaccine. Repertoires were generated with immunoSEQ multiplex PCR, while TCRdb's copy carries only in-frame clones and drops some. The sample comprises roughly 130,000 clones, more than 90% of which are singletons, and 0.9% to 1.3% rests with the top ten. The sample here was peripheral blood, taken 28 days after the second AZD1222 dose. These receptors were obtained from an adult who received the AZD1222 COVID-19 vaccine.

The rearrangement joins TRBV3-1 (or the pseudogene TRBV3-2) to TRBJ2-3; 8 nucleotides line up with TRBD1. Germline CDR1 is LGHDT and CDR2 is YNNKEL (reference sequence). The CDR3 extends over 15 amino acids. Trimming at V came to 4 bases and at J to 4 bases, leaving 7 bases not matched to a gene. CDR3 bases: TGTGCCAGCAGCCCACAGCAGGGGGCGGCAGATACGCAGTATTTT. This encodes CASSPQQGAADTQYF.

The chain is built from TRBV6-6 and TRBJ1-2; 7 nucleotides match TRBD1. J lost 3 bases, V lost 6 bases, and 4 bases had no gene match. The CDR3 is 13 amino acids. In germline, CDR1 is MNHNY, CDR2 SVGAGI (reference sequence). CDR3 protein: CASRRTGDYGYTF. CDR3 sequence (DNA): TGTGCCAGCAGGCGGACAGGCGACTATGGCTACACCTTC.

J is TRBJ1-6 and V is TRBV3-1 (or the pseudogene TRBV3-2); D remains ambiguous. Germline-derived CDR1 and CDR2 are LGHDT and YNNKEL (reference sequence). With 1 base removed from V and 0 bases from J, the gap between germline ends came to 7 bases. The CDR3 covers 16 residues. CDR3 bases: TGTGCCAGCAGCCAAGGGCCCAACTCCTATAATTCACCCCTCCACTTT. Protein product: CASSQGPNSYNSPLHF.

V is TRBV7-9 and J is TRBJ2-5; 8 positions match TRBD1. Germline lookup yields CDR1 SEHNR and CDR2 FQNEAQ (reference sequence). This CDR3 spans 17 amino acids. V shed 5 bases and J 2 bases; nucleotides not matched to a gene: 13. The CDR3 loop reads CASSRGQANFIQETQYF. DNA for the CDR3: TGTGCCAGCAGCCGGGGACAGGCAAATTTCATTCAAGAGACCCAGTACTTC.

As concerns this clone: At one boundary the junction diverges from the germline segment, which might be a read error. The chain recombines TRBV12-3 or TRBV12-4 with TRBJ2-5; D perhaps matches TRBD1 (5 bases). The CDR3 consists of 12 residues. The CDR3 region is CASSFGNRGWDF. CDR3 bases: TGTGCCAGCAGTTTTGGGAATAGGGGATGGGACTTC.

CDR3 bases: TGTGCCAGCAGCTTAGGGGTTCGGGGGACCGGAGATACGCAGTATTTT. It yields the protein CASSLGVRGTGDTQYF. The V and J genes are TRBV7-9 and TRBJ2-3; weak D call: TRBD2 (6 bases). Germline loops: CDR1 SEHNR, CDR2 FQNEAQ (reference sequence). CDR3 length equals 16 residues. The V end was cut by 1 base, the J end by 5 bases, with 16 bases between. Full variable domain (missing parts from reference TRBV7-9 and TRBJ2-3): DTGVSQNPRHKITKRGQNVTFRCDPISEHNRLYWYRQTLGQGPEFLTYFQNEAQLEKSRLLSDRFSAERPKGSFSTLEIQRTEQGDSAMYLCASSLGVRGTGDTQYFGPGTRLTVL.

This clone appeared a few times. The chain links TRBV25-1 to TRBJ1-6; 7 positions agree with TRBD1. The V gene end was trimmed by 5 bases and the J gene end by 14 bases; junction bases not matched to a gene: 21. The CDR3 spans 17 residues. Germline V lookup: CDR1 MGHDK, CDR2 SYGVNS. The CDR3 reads CASSIPGPRGIGRTLHF. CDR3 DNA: TGTGCCAGCAGTATCCCCGGGCCCAGGGGGATAGGTCGGACCCTCCACTTT.

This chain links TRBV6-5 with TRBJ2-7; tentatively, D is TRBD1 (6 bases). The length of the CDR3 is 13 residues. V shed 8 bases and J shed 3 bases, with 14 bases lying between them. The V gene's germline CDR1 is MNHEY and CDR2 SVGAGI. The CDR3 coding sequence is TGTGCCAGCTGCCTGACAGGATTCTACGAGCAGTACTTC. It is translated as CASCLTGFYEQYF.

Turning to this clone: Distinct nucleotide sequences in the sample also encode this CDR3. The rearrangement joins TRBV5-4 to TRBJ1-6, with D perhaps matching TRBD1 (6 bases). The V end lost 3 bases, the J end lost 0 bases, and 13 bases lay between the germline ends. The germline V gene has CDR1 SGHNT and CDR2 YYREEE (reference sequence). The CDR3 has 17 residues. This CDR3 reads CASSSGQTSSYNSPLHF. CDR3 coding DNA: TGTGCCAGCAGCTCCGGACAGACAAGCTCCTATAATTCACCCCTCCACTTT.

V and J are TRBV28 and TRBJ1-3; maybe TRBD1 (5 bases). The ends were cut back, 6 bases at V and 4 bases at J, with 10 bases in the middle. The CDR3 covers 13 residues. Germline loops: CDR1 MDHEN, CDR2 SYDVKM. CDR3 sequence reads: CASRLPGGNTIYF. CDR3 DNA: TGTGCCAGCAGGCTTCCAGGGGGAAACACCATATATTTT. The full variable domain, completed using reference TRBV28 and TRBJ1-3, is DVKVTQSSRYLVKRTGEKVFLECVQDMDHENMFWYRQDPGLGLRLIYFSYDVKMKEKGDIPEGYSVSREKKERFSLILESASTNQTSMYLCASRLPGGNTIYFGEGSWLTVV.

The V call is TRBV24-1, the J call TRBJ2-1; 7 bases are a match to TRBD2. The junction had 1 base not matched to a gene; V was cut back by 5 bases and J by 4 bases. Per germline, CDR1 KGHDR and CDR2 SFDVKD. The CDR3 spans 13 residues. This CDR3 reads CATSGLAYNEQFF. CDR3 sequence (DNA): TGTGCCACCAGTGGACTAGCTTACAATGAGCAGTTCTTC.

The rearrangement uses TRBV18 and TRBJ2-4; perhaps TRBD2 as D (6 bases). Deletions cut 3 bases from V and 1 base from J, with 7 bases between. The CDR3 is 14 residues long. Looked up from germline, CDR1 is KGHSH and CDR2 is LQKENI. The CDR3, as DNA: TGTGCCAGCTCACCTGGGGGGGCCAAAAACATTCAGTACTTC. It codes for CASSPGGAKNIQYF.

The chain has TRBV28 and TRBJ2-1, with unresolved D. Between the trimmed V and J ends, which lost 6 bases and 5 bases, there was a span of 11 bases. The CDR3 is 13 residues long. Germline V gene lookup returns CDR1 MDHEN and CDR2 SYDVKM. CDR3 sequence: CASRLQINNEQFF. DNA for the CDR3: TGTGCCAGCAGGCTCCAGATTAACAATGAGCAGTTCTTC.

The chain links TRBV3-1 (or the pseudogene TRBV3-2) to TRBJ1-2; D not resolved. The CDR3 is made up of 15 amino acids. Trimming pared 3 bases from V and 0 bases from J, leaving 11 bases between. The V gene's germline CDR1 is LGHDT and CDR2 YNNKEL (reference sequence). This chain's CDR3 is CASSQVTGANYGYTF. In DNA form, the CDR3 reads TGTGCCAGCAGCCAGGTGACGGGAGCTAACTATGGCTACACCTTC.

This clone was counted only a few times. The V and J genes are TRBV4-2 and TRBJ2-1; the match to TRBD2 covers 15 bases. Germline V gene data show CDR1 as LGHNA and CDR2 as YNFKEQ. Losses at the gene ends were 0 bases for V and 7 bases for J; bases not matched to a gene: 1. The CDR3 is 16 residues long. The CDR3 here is CASSQDGTSGGNEQFF. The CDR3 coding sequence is TGTGCCAGCAGCCAAGATGGGACTAGCGGGGGGAATGAGCAGTTCTTC.

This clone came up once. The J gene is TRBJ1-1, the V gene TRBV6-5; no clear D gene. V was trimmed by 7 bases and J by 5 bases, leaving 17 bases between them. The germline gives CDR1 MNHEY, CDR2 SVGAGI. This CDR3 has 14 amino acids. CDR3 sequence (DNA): TGTGCCAGCACGTGGGCGGGCGATGGGACTGAAGCTTTCTTT. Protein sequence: CASTWAGDGTEAFF.

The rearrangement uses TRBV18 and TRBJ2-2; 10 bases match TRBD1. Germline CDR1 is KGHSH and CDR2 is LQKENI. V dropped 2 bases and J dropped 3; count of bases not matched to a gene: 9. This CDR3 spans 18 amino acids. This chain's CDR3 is CASSPSAGQGGDTGELFF. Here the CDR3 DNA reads TGTGCCAGCTCACCATCAGCTGGACAGGGGGGAGACACCGGGGAGCTGTTTTTT.

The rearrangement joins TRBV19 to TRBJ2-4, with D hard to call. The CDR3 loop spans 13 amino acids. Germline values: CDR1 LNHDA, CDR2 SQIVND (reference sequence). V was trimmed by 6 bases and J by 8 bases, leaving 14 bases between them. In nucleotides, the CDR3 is TGTGCCAGTAGCACCACCTCCCTGGACATTCAGTACTTC. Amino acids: CASSTTSLDIQYF.

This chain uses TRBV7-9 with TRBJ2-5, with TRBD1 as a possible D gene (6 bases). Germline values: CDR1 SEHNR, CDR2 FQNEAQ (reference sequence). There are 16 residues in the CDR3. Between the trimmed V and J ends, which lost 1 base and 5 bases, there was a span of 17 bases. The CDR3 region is CASSLVSHQGKETQYF. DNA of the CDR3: TGTGCCAGCAGCTTAGTTTCGCACCAGGGGAAGGAGACCCAGTACTTC.

The CDR3 loop reads CASSSTGSQPQHF. The CDR3 DNA sequence: TGTGCCAGCAGCTCTACAGGGTCCCAGCCCCAGCATTTT. The chain joins TRBV7-8 to TRBJ1-5, with D tentatively TRBD1 (6 bases). Germline assignment: CDR1 SGHVS and CDR2 FQNEAQ. Trimming shortened V by 4 bases and J by 7 bases, and 11 bases separated the two germline ends. This CDR3 is built from 13 residues.

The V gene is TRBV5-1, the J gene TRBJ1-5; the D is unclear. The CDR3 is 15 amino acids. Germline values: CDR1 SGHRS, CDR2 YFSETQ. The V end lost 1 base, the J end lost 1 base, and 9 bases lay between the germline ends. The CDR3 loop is CASSLMGISNQPQHF. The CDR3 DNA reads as TGCGCCAGCAGCTTGATGGGGATCAGCAATCAGCCCCAGCATTTT.

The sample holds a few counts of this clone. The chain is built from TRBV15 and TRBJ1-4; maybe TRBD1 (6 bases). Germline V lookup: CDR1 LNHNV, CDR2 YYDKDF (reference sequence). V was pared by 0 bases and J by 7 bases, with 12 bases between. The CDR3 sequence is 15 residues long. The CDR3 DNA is TGTGCCACCAGCAGAGATGGACAGAAACTTGAAAAACTGTTTTTT. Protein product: CATSRDGQKLEKLFF.

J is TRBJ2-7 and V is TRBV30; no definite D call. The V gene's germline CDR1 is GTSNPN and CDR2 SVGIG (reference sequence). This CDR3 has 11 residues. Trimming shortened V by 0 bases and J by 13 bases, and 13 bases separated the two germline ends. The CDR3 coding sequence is TGTGCCTGGAGTGTAGGTTGGGGATACTACTTC. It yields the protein CAWSVGWGYYF. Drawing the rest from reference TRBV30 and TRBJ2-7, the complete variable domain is SQTIHQWPATLVQPVGSPLSLECTVEGTSNPNLYWYRQAAGRGLQLLFYSVGIGQISSEVPQNLSASRPQDRQFILSSKKLLLSDSGFYLCAWSVGWGYYFGPGTRLTVT.

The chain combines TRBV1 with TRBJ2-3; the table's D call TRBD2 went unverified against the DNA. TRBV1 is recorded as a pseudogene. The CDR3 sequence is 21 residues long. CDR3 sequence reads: CTSSQNGVMGWTSGGSDTQYF. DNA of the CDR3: TGCACCAGCAGTCAAAATGGGGTTATGGGTTGGACTAGCGGGGGGTCAGATACGCAGTATTTT.

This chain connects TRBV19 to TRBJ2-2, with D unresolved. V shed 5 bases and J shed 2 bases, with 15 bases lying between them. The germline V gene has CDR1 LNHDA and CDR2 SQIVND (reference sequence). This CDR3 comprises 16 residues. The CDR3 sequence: CASSWGLEYNTGELFF. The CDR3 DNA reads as TGTGCCAGTAGTTGGGGTTTGGAGTACAACACCGGGGAGCTGTTTTTT.

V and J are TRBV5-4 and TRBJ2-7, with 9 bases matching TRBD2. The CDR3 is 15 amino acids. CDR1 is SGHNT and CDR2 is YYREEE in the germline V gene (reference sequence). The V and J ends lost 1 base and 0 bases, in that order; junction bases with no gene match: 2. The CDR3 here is CASSLSSGSSYEQYF. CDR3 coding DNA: TGTGCCAGCAGCTTGAGTAGCGGGAGCTCCTACGAGCAGTACTTC.

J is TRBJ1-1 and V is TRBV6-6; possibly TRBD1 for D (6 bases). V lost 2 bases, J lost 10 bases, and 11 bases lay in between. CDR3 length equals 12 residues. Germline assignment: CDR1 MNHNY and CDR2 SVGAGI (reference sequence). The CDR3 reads CASSYPQGGAFF. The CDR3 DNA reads TGTGCCAGCAGTTACCCACAGGGCGGAGCTTTCTTT.